These 5 T cell receptor beta chains share one sample of origin, sequenced in a study of cytomegalovirus exposure and HLA in healthy donors. Vbeta (60) and Jbeta (13) primers were used in the PCR. Generated by immunoSEQ multiplex PCR, the TCRdb table keeps only in-frame clones and is missing some. This sample yields approximately 160,000 clones, of which around 75% are seen a single time; approximately 1.4% belongs to the top ten. Sequences were obtained from PBMCs. The receptors were sampled from a man aged 18 to 35 in good health and CMV-seronegative.

The chain combines TRBV5-1 with TRBJ2-1; the D gene is possibly TRBD1 (6 bases). Deletions cut 3 bases from V and 2 bases from J, with 6 bases between. CDR3 size: 13 residues. CDR1 SGHRS and CDR2 YFSETQ come from the germline V gene. The CDR3 DNA follows: TGCGCCAGCAGCTGGGACACCTACAATGAGCAGTTCTTC. It encodes CASSWDTYNEQFF. The full variable domain, with the rest looked up from reference TRBV5-1 and TRBJ2-1, is KAGVTQTPRYLIKTRGQQVTLSCSPISGHRSVSWYQQTPGQGLQFLFEYFSETQRNKGNFPGRFSGRQFSNSRSEMNVSTLELGDSALYLCASSWDTYNEQFFGPGTRLTVL.

This rearrangement joins TRBV19 to TRBJ1-2; D not certain. Germline lookup yields CDR1 LNHDA and CDR2 SQIVND (reference sequence). The CDR3 spans 12 residues. This chain's CDR3 is CACRRVGYGYTF. The CDR3 nucleotides are TGTGCATGTAGGAGGGTCGGATATGGCTACACCTTC.

The chain couples TRBV7-2 to TRBJ2-5; TRBD2 is a possible D gene (5 bases). CDR3 length equals 15 residues. V lost 5 bases, J lost 5 bases, and 18 bases lay in between. CDR1 SGHTA and CDR2 FQGNSA come from the germline V gene. The chain's CDR3 is CASSPRTSGRETQYF. CDR3 nucleotides: TGTGCCAGCAGCCCGCGGACTTCGGGAAGGGAGACCCAGTACTTC.

This clone was seen more than once but under ten times. This sequence joins TRBV7-9 and TRBJ2-7, with TRBD1 as a possible D gene (5 bases). CDR1 SEHNR and CDR2 FQNEAQ come from the germline V gene (reference sequence). V was pared by 0 bases and J by 0 bases, with 18 bases between. The CDR3 totals 18 residues. The CDR3 bases are TGTGCCAGCAGCTTAGCAACCTTAGGGGCGGAGCACTCCTACGAGCAGTACTTC. This translates into CASSLATLGAEHSYEQYF.

This clone has just a few counts. The chain uses TRBV5-5 and TRBJ2-7; tentative D call: TRBD2 (5 bases). CDR1 is SGHKS and CDR2 is YYEKEE in the germline V gene (reference sequence). This CDR3 has 14 residues. Deletions cut 4 bases from V and 2 bases from J, with 13 bases between. Here the CDR3 reads CASSPWSGTYEQYF. CDR3 nucleotides: TGTGCCAGCAGCCCTTGGTCCGGGACCTACGAGCAGTACTTC.